This is a list of T cell receptor beta chains from one sample in a study of blood T cell repertoires in COVID-19. Here immunoSEQ multiplex PCR was the method, and the copy in TCRdb shows in-frame clones only, minus some. The sample contains roughly 280,000 clones, 70% to 90% of which appear only once. Sequences were obtained from peripheral blood. The receptors shown here come from a man younger than 35 with active or convalescent COVID-19. Each CDR3 is given with its conserved first and last residue. A D gene is named only where the DNA matches it firmly. Expanded clones are given a class, and other clones once, few, many or no size at all.

d_call j_call v_call clone_size cdr3_nt cdr3_aa
. TRBJ1-3 TRBV12-5 few TGTGCTAGTGGTTTGGTAATGGGAGCTGGAAACACCATATATTTT CASGLVMGAGNTIYF
. TRBJ1-4 TRBV11-2 . TGTGCCAGCAGCTTAGATCTACAGGTTGAAAAACTGTTTTTT CASSLDLQVEKLFF
TRBD2 TRBJ2-4 TRBV6-1 . TGTGCCAGCAGTGATCCGGGGGGAAACATTCAGTACTTC CASSDPGGNIQYF
TRBD2 TRBJ2-5 TRBV12-3/TRBV12-4 . TGTGCCAGCAGTTTCAGCGGGAGCTTTGCTCGGTACTTC CASSFSGSFARYF
. TRBJ2-7 TRBV5-4 . TGTGCCAGCAGCCTCTCAGGACTCACCTACGAGCAGTACTTC CASSLSGLTYEQYF
TRBD1 TRBJ2-7 TRBV6-5 . TGTGCCGGGTCGGACAGGGGGCTGTACGAGCAGTACTTC CAGSDRGLYEQYF
. TRBJ2-5 TRBV5-1 . TGCGCCAGCAGCTTCGACAGGACCCAAGAGACCCAGTACTTC CASSFDRTQETQYF
TRBD2 TRBJ2-7 TRBV11-3 . TGTGCCAGCAGCTTAGATTCCGGCAGGGAGGGCCACGAGCAGTACTTC CASSLDSGREGHEQYF
. TRBJ2-7 TRBV15 . TGTGCCACCAGACCGACAAAAGGATCCTACGAGCAGTACTTC CATRPTKGSYEQYF
TRBD1 TRBJ1-6 TRBV5-1 . TGCGCCAGCAGCTTGAAACAGGGGGCGATTAGTTCACCCCTCCACTTT CASSLKQGAISSPLHF
TRBD1 TRBJ1-2 TRBV24-1 . TGTGCCACCAAGGGACAGGGGGCGGAGGGCTACACCTTC CATKGQGAEGYTF
TRBD1 TRBJ1-3 TRBV18 . TGTGCCAGCTCACGCGCAACGGGACAGCTCTCTGGAAACACCATATATTTT CASSRATGQLSGNTIYF
TRBD1 TRBJ1-2 TRBV28 once TGTGCCAGCAGTCTTACCGTAGGGGGCGGTTTAAGCTATGGCTACACCTTC CASSLTVGGGLSYGYTF
. TRBJ1-6 TRBV27 . TGTGCCAGCAGTTTAGAAGCATCAATTCGGGGGAGCTCCTATAATTCACCCCTCCACTTT CASSLEASIRGSSYNSPLHF
. TRBJ1-5 TRBV19 . TGTGCCAGTATATCCCACTCGGGGGGGCATCAGCCCCAGCATTTT CASISHSGGHQPQHF
. TRBJ2-3 TRBV5-6 . TGTGCCAGCAGCGCGTTCAAGTTCACAGATACGCAGTATTTT CASSAFKFTDTQYF
. TRBJ2-1 TRBV12-3/TRBV12-4 few TGTGCCAGCAGTCTGGGACTTGATAATGAGCAGTTCTTC CASSLGLDNEQFF
TRBD2 TRBJ2-5 TRBV9 . TGTGCCAGCAGCGCCCTAGCGGGGGGCCAAGAGACCCAGTACTTC CASSALAGGQETQYF
. TRBJ1-1 TRBV9 . TGTGCCAGCAGCGGCGGCAGAAACACTGAAGCTTTCTTT CASSGGRNTEAFF
. TRBJ1-1 TRBV29-1 . TGCAGCGTTGAAATCGGGGGGCTGACTGAAGCTTTCTTT CSVEIGGLTEAFF
TRBD2 TRBJ2-5 TRBV5-1 . TGCGCCAGCAGCTTGGGAGCGGGAGGGCCCCAAGAGACCCAGTACTTC CASSLGAGGPQETQYF
TRBD1 TRBJ1-3 TRBV4-3 . TGCGCCAGCAGCCAAGACTGGGGACAGGGAAACACCATATATTTT CASSQDWGQGNTIYF
. TRBJ2-3 TRBV30 . TGTGCCTGGGGACGATTAGCGGCGAGCACAGATACGCAGTATTTT CAWGRLAASTDTQYF
TRBD2 TRBJ2-1 TRBV2 . TGTGCCAGCAGGGCCGGGACTAGCGGGGATCCCACCTACTACAATGAGCAGTTCTTC CASRAGTSGDPTYYNEQFF
. TRBJ2-3 TRBV5-1 . TGCGCCAGCAGCTTAGAACATGATACGCAGTATTTT CASSLEHDTQYF
. TRBJ1-4 TRBV2 . TGTGCCAGCAACCAACAGGGTCAAAATGAAAAACTGTTTTTT CASNQQGQNEKLFF
TRBD1 TRBJ1-2 TRBV9 . TGTGCCAGCAGCGTAGCTATCAGGGGGAAGGTAATATTC CASSVAIRGKVIF
. TRBJ1-1 TRBV10-3 once TGTGCCATCAGTAACCAGGGAAGGGCTGAAGCTTTCTTT CAISNQGRAEAFF
. TRBJ2-1 TRBV7-9 . TGTGCCAGCAACGAGCCCAACAATGAGCAGTTCTTC CASNEPNNEQFF
TRBD1 TRBJ2-5 TRBV6-5 . TGTGCCAGCTACGAGACAGGGGATGGAGAGACCCAGTACTTC CASYETGDGETQYF